What follows are 6 T cell receptor beta chains derived from one specimen sequenced in a study of blood T cell repertoires in COVID-19. Sequencing was performed with immunoSEQ multiplex PCR; in TCRdb, only in-frame clones are kept and a portion is missing. Here the sample spans some 290,000 clones, about nine tenths being singletons. The sequencing sample was made of peripheral blood. Receptor source: a woman aged 25 to 39 with COVID-19, enrolled during active disease.

The rearrangement joins TRBV5-1 to TRBJ2-5; tentatively, D is TRBD2 (5 bases). Germline-derived CDR1 and CDR2 are SGHRS and YFSETQ. This CDR3 has 14 residues. With 4 bases removed from V and 3 bases from J, the gap between germline ends came to 13 bases. DNA of the CDR3: TGCGCCAGCAGCCCCTTCACTAGTGAAGAGACCCAGTACTTC. Residues: CASSPFTSEETQYF.

The chain links TRBV12-5 to TRBJ1-1; D not certain. There are 13 residues in the CDR3. Germline CDR1 LGHNT, CDR2 FRNRAP. The V gene lost 1 base and the J gene lost 5 bases, with 8 bases spanning the gap. The CDR3 coding sequence is TGTGCTAGTGGTTTGGAGGCGGGGACTGAAGCTTTCTTT. It translates to CASGLEAGTEAFF.

The gene calls are TRBV5-6 and TRBJ1-2; TRBD1 is a possible D gene (6 bases). With 5 bases removed from V and 4 bases from J, the gap between germline ends came to 15 bases. CDR3 length: 14 residues. The V gene's germline CDR1 is SGHDT and CDR2 YYEEEE. As DNA, the CDR3 is TGTGCCAGCAGACAATACAGGGAGTTCTATGGCTACACCTTC. As protein: CASRQYREFYGYTF. Drawing the rest from reference TRBV5-6 and TRBJ1-2, the complete variable domain is DAGVTQSPTHLIKTRGQQVTLRCSPKSGHDTVSWYQQALGQGPQFIFQYYEEEERQRGNFPDRFSGHQFPNYSSELNVNALLLGDSALYLCASRQYREFYGYTFGSGTRLTVV.

The chain couples TRBV6-5 to TRBJ2-7; no definite D call. The CDR3 is 13 residues long. V was cut by 8 bases and J by 0 bases, with 11 bases left in between. CDR1 is MNHEY and CDR2 is SVGAGI in the germline V gene. CDR3 nucleotides: TGTGCCAGCCTTAGTAGGAGCTCCTACGAGCAGTACTTC. It specifies CASLSRSSYEQYF.

The rearrangement joins TRBV9 to TRBJ2-2, with a weak D call TRBD2 (6 bases). Germline-derived CDR1 and CDR2 are SGDLS and YYNGEE. Trimming left V 2 bases short and J 3 bases short, with 11 bases between. The length of the CDR3 is 15 residues. CDR3 coding DNA: TGTGCCAGCAGCGTCCAGGGACTTGACACCGGGGAGCTGTTTTTT. The encoded protein is CASSVQGLDTGELFF.

This clone was counted only a few times. The chain employs TRBV27 and TRBJ1-5; TRBD1 matches at 7 bases. Germline V CDR1 and CDR2: MNHEY, SMNVEV (reference sequence). J was trimmed by 5 bases and V by 5 bases; bases with no gene match: 3. The CDR3 totals 13 residues. CDR3 nucleotide sequence: TGTGCCAGCAGTCCCCAGGGGGATCAGCCCCAGCATTTT. Translation gives CASSPQGDQPQHF.